Listed below are T cell receptor beta chains from one sample, sequenced in a study of Ad26.COV2.S vaccination and SARS-CoV-2 variants. Measured with immunoSEQ multiplex PCR; TCRdb has only the in-frame clones, and not every one. This table has roughly 400,000 clones, 80% to 95% appearing once. The material sequenced was peripheral blood, taken in a trial of Ad26.COV2.S vaccine versus placebo. The receptors shown here come from a person aged 18-65 years who received the Ad26.COV2.S COVID-19 vaccine or a placebo. Both conserved end residues are part of each CDR3. The D gene is left open where the match is weak. The size entry is marked missing in some rows and otherwise reads once, few, many or a size class.

DNA,CDR3,D,V,size,J
TGTGCCAGCAGTTCGGGACTAGCGGGGGCTAAAGATGAGCAGTTCTTC,CASSSGLAGAKDEQFF,TRBD2,TRBV7-8,once,TRBJ2-1
TGTGCCAGCACCCCAGGGGGCGCGGGGGCTAATCAGCCCCAGCATTTT,CASTPGGAGANQPQHF,TRBD1,TRBV28,.,TRBJ1-5
TGTGCCAGCAGTTCCTGGCCAATGAACACTGAAGCTTTCTTT,CASSSWPMNTEAFF,.,TRBV27,.,TRBJ1-1
TGTGCCAGCAGCTTAGTACGAACAGGGTACGATGAGCAGTTCTTC,CASSLVRTGYDEQFF,.,TRBV7-9,.,TRBJ2-1
TGTGCCAGTAAACCTGGGGGCGGCCAGCCCCAGCATTTT,CASKPGGGQPQHF,.,TRBV6-5,few,TRBJ1-5
TGTGCCAGCAGAAAGACAGCTGAGAACACTGAAGCTTTCTTT,CASRKTAENTEAFF,.,TRBV2,.,TRBJ1-1
TGTGCCAGCAGCTATCAGGGTCTTGGCTACACCTTC,CASSYQGLGYTF,.,TRBV7-9,few,TRBJ1-2
TGTGCCAGCGCACTCCTAGCGGGGGGAGCAGATACGCAGTATTTT,CASALLAGGADTQYF,TRBD2,TRBV3-1/TRBV3-2,.,TRBJ2-3
TGCAGTGCTAGTGGGGGGGCGAATCAGCCCCAGCATTTT,CSASGGANQPQHF,.,TRBV20-1,.,TRBJ1-5
TGTGCCAGCAGCCCGGGACCCGCGGAGCCCCAGCATTTT,CASSPGPAEPQHF,.,TRBV21-1,.,TRBJ1-5
TGTGCCTGGAGTGGGCTAGCGGGGGGGAATGAGCAGTTCTTC,CAWSGLAGGNEQFF,TRBD2,TRBV30,.,TRBJ2-1
TGTGCCAGCAGTATAACAACTAACTATGGCTACACCTTC,CASSITTNYGYTF,.,TRBV6-6,.,TRBJ1-2
TGTGCCAGCAGGGGGGGACATTGGATAAATGAGCAGTTCTTC,CASRGGHWINEQFF,.,TRBV28,.,TRBJ2-1
TGCGCCAGCAGCCAAGATTACAGGGGGCTCCCTAATAACTATGGCTACACCTTC,CASSQDYRGLPNNYGYTF,TRBD1,TRBV4-3,.,TRBJ1-2
TGTGCCAGCAGCTCAGGGGATGAGACCCAGTACTTC,CASSSGDETQYF,.,TRBV7-9,.,TRBJ2-5
TGTGCCAGCAGCTTCGGACAGGGAGGGCAGCCCCAGCATTTT,CASSFGQGGQPQHF,TRBD1,TRBV7-9,.,TRBJ1-5
TGTGCCAGCAGCGGATGGCGATATTCACCCCTCCACTTT,CASSGWRYSPLHF,.,TRBV7-2,.,TRBJ1-6
TGTGCCAGCAGCGACAGGGCAGGGACTATGGGCTACACCTTC,CASSDRAGTMGYTF,TRBD1,TRBV2,.,TRBJ1-2
TGTGCCTGGAGTAGGGGAACTAATGAAAAACTGTTTTTT,CAWSRGTNEKLFF,.,TRBV30,.,TRBJ1-4
TGTGCCAGCTCACCACCGGGACTAGCGGAAATAGATACGCAGTATTTT,CASSPPGLAEIDTQYF,TRBD2,TRBV18,.,TRBJ2-3
TGTGCCAGCTCACCGATGGGCGGGGGGTACACTGAAGCTTTCTTT,CASSPMGGGYTEAFF,.,TRBV18,.,TRBJ1-1
TGCGCCAGCAGCTTGGCAGCAGGGGGTTACTACGAGCAGTACTTC,CASSLAAGGYYEQYF,TRBD1,TRBV5-1,.,TRBJ2-7
TGTGCCAGCAGCGTAGACGGACGTGGGGAGCAGTTCTTC,CASSVDGRGEQFF,.,TRBV9,.,TRBJ2-1
TGTGCCAGCAGCTTAGCTGGGACAGGGCCTTATGGCTACACCTTC,CASSLAGTGPYGYTF,TRBD1,TRBV7-9,.,TRBJ1-2
TGTGCCAGCCCCCAGGGAGGAAGGAATCAGCCCCAGCATTTT,CASPQGGRNQPQHF,.,TRBV28,.,TRBJ1-5
TGTGCCAGTAGTATGATGACTAGCGGGGCGGGCGAGCAGTACTTC,CASSMMTSGAGEQYF,TRBD2,TRBV19,.,TRBJ2-7
TGTGCCAGCAGCCCGGGACAGGACAATGAGCAGTTCTTC,CASSPGQDNEQFF,TRBD1,TRBV12-3/TRBV12-4,.,TRBJ2-1
TGTGCCAGCAGTTCACAGGGTTCCTATAATTCACCCCTCCACTTT,CASSSQGSYNSPLHF,.,TRBV28,.,TRBJ1-6
TGTGCCAGCAGCGAGGGGCCAGGGATGAATTCACCCCTCCACTTT,CASSEGPGMNSPLHF,.,TRBV11-2,.,TRBJ1-6
TGTGCCAGCAGTTACATCAGGGGGAGCAATCAGCCCCAGCATTTT,CASSYIRGSNQPQHF,TRBD1,TRBV6-2/TRBV6-3,.,TRBJ1-5
TGTGCCAGTAGTATCGGTTGGGCAGGCGATGAAGCTTTCTTT,CASSIGWAGDEAFF,.,TRBV19,.,TRBJ1-1
TGTGCCAGCAGTCCCTCAGGGGCAAAGAACTATGGCTACACCTTC,CASSPSGAKNYGYTF,.,TRBV7-2,.,TRBJ1-2
TGTGCCAGCAGTGACTCGAGGGAGGGGAACACCGGGGAGCTGTTTTTT,CASSDSREGNTGELFF,TRBD2,TRBV6-4,once,TRBJ2-2
TGTGCCAGCAGCCTGACGGGCACTGAAGCTTTCTTT,CASSLTGTEAFF,.,TRBV7-9,.,TRBJ1-1
TGTGCCACCAGCAGAGGACTAGCGGGACCCTACCGGGGAGAGACCCAGTACTTC,CATSRGLAGPYRGETQYF,TRBD2,TRBV15,.,TRBJ2-5
TGTGCCACCCGACAGAGCGGGTTCACTGAAGCTTTCTTT,CATRQSGFTEAFF,.,TRBV19,.,TRBJ1-1
TGTGCCAGCAGGGTACAGGGGGCAAGTCGGACTGAAGCTTTCTTT,CASRVQGASRTEAFF,TRBD1,TRBV5-6,.,TRBJ1-1
TGTGCCAGCAGCCAAGGTTTGTGGGGCGGACCCTACGAGCAGTACTTC,CASSQGLWGGPYEQYF,.,TRBV14,.,TRBJ2-7
TGTGCCAGCAGCACCAGCAGGGCAATACAGGGCCTCTCTGGAAACACCATATATTTT,CASSTSRAIQGLSGNTIYF,.,TRBV7-6,.,TRBJ1-3
TGCGCCAGCAGCCAAGGGGGCCTGGGAATCTCTGGGGCCAACGTCCTGACTTTC,CASSQGGLGISGANVLTF,.,TRBV4-3,.,TRBJ2-6
TGTGCCAGCAGTCCCTCATATCGGACAGGGAAGGACGAGCAGTACTTC,CASSPSYRTGKDEQYF,TRBD1,TRBV28,once,TRBJ2-7
TGTGCCAGCAGTTTCAACAGGGTATTTTCCTACGAGCAGTACTTC,CASSFNRVFSYEQYF,.,TRBV28,.,TRBJ2-7